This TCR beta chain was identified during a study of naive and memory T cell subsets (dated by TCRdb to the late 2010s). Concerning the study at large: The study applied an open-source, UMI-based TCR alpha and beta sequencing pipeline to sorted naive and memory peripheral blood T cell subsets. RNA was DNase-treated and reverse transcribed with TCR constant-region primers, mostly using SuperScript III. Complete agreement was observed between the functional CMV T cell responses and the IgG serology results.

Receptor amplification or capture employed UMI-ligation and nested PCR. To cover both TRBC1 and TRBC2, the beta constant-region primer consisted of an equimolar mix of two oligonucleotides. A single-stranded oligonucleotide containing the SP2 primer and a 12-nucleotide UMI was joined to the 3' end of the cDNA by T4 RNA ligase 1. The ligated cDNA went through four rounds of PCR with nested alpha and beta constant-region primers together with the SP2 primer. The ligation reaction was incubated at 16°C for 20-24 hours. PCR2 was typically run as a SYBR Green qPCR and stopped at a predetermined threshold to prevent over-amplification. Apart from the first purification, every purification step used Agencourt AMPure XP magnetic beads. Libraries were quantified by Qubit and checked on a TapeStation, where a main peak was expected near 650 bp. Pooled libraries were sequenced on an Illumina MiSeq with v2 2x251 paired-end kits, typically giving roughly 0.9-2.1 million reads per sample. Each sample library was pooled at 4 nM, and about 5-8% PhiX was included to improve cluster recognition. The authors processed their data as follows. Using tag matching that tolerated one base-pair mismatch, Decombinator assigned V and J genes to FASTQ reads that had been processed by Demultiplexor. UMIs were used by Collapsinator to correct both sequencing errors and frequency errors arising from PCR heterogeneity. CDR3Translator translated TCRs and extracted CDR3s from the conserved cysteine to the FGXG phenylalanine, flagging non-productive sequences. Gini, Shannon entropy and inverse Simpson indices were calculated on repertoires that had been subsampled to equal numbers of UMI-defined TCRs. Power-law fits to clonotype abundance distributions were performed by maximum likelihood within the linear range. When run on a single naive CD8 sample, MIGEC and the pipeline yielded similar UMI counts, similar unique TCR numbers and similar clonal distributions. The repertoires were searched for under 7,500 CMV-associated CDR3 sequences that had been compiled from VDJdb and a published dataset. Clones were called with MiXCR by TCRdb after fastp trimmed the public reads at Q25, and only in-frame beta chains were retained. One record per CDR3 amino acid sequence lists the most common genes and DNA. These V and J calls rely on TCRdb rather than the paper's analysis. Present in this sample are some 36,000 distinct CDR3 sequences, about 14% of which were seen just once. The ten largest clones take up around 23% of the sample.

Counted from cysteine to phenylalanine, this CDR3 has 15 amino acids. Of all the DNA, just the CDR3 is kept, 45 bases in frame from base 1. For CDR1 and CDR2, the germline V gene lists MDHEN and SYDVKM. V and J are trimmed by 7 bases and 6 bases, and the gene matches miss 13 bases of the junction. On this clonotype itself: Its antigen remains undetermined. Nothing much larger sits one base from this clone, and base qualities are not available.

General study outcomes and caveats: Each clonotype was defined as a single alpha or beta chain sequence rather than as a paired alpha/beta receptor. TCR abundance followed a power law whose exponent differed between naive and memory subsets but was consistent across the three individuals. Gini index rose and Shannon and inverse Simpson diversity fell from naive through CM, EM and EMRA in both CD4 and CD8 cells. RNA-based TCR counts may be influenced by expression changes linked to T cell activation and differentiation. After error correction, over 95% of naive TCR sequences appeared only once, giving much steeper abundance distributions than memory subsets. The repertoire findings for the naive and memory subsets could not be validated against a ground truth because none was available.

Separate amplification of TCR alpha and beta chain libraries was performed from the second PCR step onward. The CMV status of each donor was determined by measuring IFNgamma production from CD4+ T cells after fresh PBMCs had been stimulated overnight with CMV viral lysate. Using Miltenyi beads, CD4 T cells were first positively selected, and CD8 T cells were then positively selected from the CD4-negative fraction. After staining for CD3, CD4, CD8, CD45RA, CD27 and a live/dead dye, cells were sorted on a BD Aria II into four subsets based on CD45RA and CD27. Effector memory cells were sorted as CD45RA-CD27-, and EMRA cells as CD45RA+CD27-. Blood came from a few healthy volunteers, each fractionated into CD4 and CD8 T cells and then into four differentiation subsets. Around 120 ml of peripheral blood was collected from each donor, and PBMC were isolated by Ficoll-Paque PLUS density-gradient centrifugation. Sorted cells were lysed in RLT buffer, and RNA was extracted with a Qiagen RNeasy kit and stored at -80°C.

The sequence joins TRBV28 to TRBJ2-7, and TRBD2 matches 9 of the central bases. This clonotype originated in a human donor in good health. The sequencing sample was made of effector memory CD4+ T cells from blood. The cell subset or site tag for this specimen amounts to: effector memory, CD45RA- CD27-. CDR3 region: CASNSHAGGQSEQYF. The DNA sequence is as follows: TGTGCCAGCAACTCTCATGCGGGGGGGCAGAGCGAGCAGTACTTC.